This TCR beta chain appears in the sequencing data of a study of T cells in tumors after PD-1 blockade. Study-level information: Patients had no prior checkpoint blockade, systemic immunosuppressants, or anti-cancer therapy within 4 weeks. During anti-PD-1 treatment, some patients continued daily vismodegib 150 mg.

Turning to this clone: Its antigen remains unidentified.

V was pared by 1 base and J by 2 bases, with 8 bases between. The CDR3 spans 14 residues. Germline-derived CDR1 and CDR2 are SGHNT and YYREEE (reference sequence). Study-level points and caveats: Blood contained 35% to 50% of the tumor's TCR clonotypes.

Tumor or blood genomic DNA was sequenced, with inputs of about 550 ng to 6,004 ng. Here immunoSEQ multiplex PCR was the method, and the copy in TCRdb shows in-frame clones only, minus some. The profile shows approximately 59,000 clones, around four fifths of them singletons. The genes are TRBV5-4 and TRBJ2-3; D is perhaps TRBD1 or TRBD2 (6 bases each). Sequenced material: PBMCs, taken before anti-PD-1 treatment. The receptor was isolated from a human donor with basal cell carcinoma. CDR3 sequence: CASSLRGPTDTQYF. The CDR3 coding sequence is TGTGCCAGCAGCTTGCGGGGGCCCACAGATACGCAGTATTTT.